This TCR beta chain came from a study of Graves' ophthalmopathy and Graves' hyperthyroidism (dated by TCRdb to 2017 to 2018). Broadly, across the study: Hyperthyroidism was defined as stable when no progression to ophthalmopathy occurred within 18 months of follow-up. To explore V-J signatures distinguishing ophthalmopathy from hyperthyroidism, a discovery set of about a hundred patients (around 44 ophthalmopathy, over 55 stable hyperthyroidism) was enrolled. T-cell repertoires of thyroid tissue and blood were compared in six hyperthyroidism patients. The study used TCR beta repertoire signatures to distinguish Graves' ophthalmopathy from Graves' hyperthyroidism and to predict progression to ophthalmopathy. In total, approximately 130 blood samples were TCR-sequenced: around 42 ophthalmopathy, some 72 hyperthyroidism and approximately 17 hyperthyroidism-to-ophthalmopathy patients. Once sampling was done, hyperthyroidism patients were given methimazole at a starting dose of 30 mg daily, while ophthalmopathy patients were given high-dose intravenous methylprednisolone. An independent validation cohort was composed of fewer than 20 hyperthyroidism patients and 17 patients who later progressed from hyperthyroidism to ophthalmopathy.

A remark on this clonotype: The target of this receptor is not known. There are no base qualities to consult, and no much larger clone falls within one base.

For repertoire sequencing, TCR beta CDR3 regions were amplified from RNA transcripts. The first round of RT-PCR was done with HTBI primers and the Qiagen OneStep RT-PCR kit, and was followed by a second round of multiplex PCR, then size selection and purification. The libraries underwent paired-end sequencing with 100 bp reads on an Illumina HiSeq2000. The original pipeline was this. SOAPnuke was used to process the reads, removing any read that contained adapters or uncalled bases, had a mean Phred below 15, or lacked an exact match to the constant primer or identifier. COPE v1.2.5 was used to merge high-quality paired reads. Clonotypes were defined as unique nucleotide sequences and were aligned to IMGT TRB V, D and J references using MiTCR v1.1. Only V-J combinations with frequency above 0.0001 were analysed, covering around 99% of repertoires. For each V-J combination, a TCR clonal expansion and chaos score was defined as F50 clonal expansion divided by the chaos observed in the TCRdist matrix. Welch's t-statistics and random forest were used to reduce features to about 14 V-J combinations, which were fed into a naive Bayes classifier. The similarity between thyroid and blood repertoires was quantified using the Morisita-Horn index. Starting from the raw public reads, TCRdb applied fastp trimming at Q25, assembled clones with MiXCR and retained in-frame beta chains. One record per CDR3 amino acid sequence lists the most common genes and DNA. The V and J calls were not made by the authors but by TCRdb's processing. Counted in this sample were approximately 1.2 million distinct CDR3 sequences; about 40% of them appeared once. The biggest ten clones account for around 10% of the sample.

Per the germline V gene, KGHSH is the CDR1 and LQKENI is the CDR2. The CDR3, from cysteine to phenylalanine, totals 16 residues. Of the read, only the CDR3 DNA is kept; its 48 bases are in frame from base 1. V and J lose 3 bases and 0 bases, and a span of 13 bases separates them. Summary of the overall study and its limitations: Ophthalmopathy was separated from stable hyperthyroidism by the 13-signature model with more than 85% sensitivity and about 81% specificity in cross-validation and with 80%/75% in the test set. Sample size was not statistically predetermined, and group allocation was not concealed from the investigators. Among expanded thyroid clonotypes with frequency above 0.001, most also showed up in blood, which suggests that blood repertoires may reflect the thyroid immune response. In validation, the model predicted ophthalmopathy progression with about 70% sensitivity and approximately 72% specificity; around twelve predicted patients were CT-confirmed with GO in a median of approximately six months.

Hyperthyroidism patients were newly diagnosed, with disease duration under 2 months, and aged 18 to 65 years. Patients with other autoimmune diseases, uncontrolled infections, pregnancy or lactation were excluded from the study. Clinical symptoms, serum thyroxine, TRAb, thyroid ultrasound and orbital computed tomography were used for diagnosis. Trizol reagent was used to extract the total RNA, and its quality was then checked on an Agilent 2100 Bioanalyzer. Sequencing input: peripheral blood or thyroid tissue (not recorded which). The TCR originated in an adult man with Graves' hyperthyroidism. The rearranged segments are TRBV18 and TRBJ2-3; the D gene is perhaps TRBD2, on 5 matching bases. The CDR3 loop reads CASSPRVWRSTDTQYF. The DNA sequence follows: TGTGCCAGCTCACCGCGAGTGTGGAGGAGCACAGATACGCAGTATTTT.